A selection of T cell receptor beta chains follows, all from one sample in a study of cytomegalovirus exposure and HLA in healthy donors. Clones were read by immunoSEQ multiplex PCR, and TCRdb kept only the in-frame ones, dropping some. The sample comprises 150,000 to 200,000 clones, more than 75% of which are singletons, and roughly 1.5% rests with the top ten. The sequenced sample was PBMCs. Receptors originate from a young woman in good health and CMV-seronegative. Both conserved end residues are part of each CDR3. The D gene is left open where the match is weak. A clone size is listed for some rows: how often the clone was seen (once, few, many), or a class if it is expanded.

V	D	size	J	CDR3	DNA
TRBV9	NA	NA	TRBJ2-2	CASSPPPQRRGGGELFF	TGTGCCAGCAGCCCTCCCCCACAAAGGAGGGGCGGCGGGGAGCTGTTTTTT
TRBV27	TRBD1	NA	TRBJ1-1	CASSPRRLSGTGRLLMNTEAFF	TGTGCCAGCAGTCCTCGGCGCTTAAGTGGGACAGGGAGGCTCCTCATGAACACTGAAGCTTTCTTT
TRBV30	TRBD1	once	TRBJ1-2	CAWSAYTGGAGYGYTF	TGTGCCTGGAGTGCATACACAGGGGGCGCGGGGTATGGCTACACCTTC
TRBV19	TRBD2	once	TRBJ2-2	CASSTQPSGIGTGELFF	TGTGCCAGTAGTACCCAACCTAGCGGGATCGGGACCGGGGAGCTGTTTTTT
TRBV25-1	NA	NA	TRBJ1-4	CASNGRHEKLFF	TGTGCCAGCAACGGGAGACATGAAAAACTGTTTTTT
TRBV15	TRBD2	NA	TRBJ2-2	CATSSTLAAGELFF	TGTGCCACCAGCAGTACACTAGCGGCCGGGGAGCTGTTTTTT
TRBV6-4	NA	NA	TRBJ1-4	CASTESDSPATNEKLFF	TGTGCCAGCACTGAAAGCGACAGCCCAGCAACTAATGAAAAACTGTTTTTT
TRBV14	TRBD2	NA	TRBJ2-1	CASSPSGGSFIDEQFF	TGTGCCAGCAGCCCCTCGGGCGGGAGCTTTATAGATGAGCAGTTCTTC
TRBV7-9	NA	NA	TRBJ1-5	CASSLAQNQPQHF	TGTGCCAGCAGCTTAGCCCAAAATCAGCCCCAGCATTTT
TRBV7-9	NA	many	TRBJ1-5	CASSLVDQPQHF	TGTGCCAGCAGCTTAGTCGATCAGCCCCAGCATTTT
TRBV7-9	NA	NA	TRBJ2-2	CASSSVFRTGELFF	TGTGCCAGCAGCTCCGTTTTCCGCACCGGGGAGCTGTTTTTT
TRBV19	TRBD2	NA	TRBJ2-3	CASRAGGFTDTQYF	TGTGCCAGTAGGGCGGGGGGTTTCACAGATACGCAGTATTTT
TRBV5-4	NA	NA	TRBJ2-2	CASSLLGNTGELFF	TGTGCCAGCAGCTTGCTCGGGAACACCGGGGAGCTGTTTTTT
TRBV27	NA	NA	TRBJ1-5	CASGHTGARFYSNQPQHF	TGTGCCAGCGGTCATACGGGTGCGCGGTTCTATAGCAATCAGCCCCAGCATTTT
TRBV4-2	TRBD1	NA	TRBJ2-1	CASSQESGTGYNEQFF	TGTGCCAGCAGCCAAGAGAGCGGGACAGGGTACAATGAGCAGTTCTTC
TRBV4-1	NA	NA	TRBJ2-7	CASSQELTYEQYF	TGCGCCAGCAGCCAAGAGTTAACCTACGAGCAGTACTTC
TRBV11-2	TRBD2	NA	TRBJ2-1	CASSLALAGGSEQFF	TGTGCCAGCAGCTTAGCCCTAGCGGGAGGGAGTGAGCAGTTCTTC
TRBV5-6	TRBD1	NA	TRBJ2-7	CASSAGTGGGYEQYF	TGTGCCAGCAGCGCCGGGACAGGGGGCGGGTACGAGCAGTACTTC
TRBV7-9	NA	NA	TRBJ2-2	CASSPIVFSGELFF	TGTGCCAGCAGCCCTATAGTGTTTTCCGGGGAGCTGTTTTTT
TRBV2	TRBD1	NA	TRBJ2-3	CASSDRDRGTDTQYF	TGTGCCAGCAGTGACCGGGACAGGGGCACAGATACGCAGTATTTT
TRBV6-6	NA	NA	TRBJ2-6	CASTISGANVLTF	TGTGCCAGCACCATCTCTGGGGCCAACGTCCTGACTTTC
TRBV18	TRBD1	NA	TRBJ1-2	CASSPDRGGSNSANYGYTF	TGTGCCAGCTCACCAGACAGGGGAGGTTCGAACAGCGCTAACTATGGCTACACCTTC
TRBV7-2	TRBD1	NA	TRBJ2-7	CASSLSQGAYEQYF	TGTGCCAGCAGCTTATCCCAGGGGGCCTACGAGCAGTACTTC
TRBV30	TRBD2	NA	TRBJ2-3	CAWSTGLAGGYKNTDTQYF	TGTGCCTGGAGTACGGGCCTAGCGGGAGGCTACAAGAACACAGATACGCAGTATTTT
TRBV19	TRBD1	NA	TRBJ1-5	CASRQGGTGGIWSNQPQHF	TGTGCCAGTAGGCAAGGGGGGACAGGGGGCATTTGGAGCAATCAGCCCCAGCATTTT
TRBV7-2	NA	NA	TRBJ2-3	CASSFDGRRTDTQYF	TGTGCCAGCAGCTTCGACGGGAGACGCACAGATACGCAGTATTTT
TRBV10-3	NA	NA	TRBJ1-5	CAISVGGINQPQHF	TGTGCCATCAGTGTGGGAGGGATCAATCAGCCCCAGCATTTT
TRBV5-1	NA	NA	TRBJ2-7	CASSLELWQGHEQYF	TGCGCCAGCAGCTTGGAATTGTGGCAGGGCCACGAGCAGTACTTC
TRBV11-2	TRBD2	NA	TRBJ2-1	CASSLEGLAAYNEQFF	TGTGCCAGCAGCTTAGAGGGGCTAGCGGCCTACAATGAGCAGTTCTTC
TRBV28	TRBD1	NA	TRBJ1-1	CASRETGTGLAEAFF	TGTGCCAGCAGAGAGACCGGGACAGGGTTAGCTGAAGCTTTCTTT
TRBV2	TRBD1	NA	TRBJ1-1	CASSGTGVGTEAFF	TGTGCCAGCAGTGGAACAGGGGTGGGAACTGAAGCTTTCTTT
TRBV18	TRBD1	NA	TRBJ1-1	CASSPPSWTGSNTEAFF	TGTGCCAGCTCACCACCGTCTTGGACAGGGTCGAACACTGAAGCTTTCTTT
TRBV5-1	TRBD1	NA	TRBJ2-5	CASSSGTVAPKETQYF	TGCGCCAGCAGCTCCGGGACAGTCGCCCCCAAAGAGACCCAGTACTTC
TRBV5-6	TRBD1	NA	TRBJ1-5	CASSLGGRGEAQHF	TGTGCCAGCAGCTTAGGGGGCCGCGGGGAAGCCCAGCATTTT
TRBV4-1	NA	NA	TRBJ1-3	CASSQSPIGDGNTIYF	TGCGCCAGCAGCCAATCTCCAATCGGGGATGGAAACACCATATATTTT
TRBV6-5	TRBD2	once	TRBJ2-7	CASSYSISGSYEQYF	TGTGCCAGCAGTTACTCGATTAGCGGGAGTTACGAGCAGTACTTC
TRBV9	TRBD1	once	TRBJ1-1	CASSEYRGLNTEAFF	TGTGCCAGCAGCGAATACAGGGGACTGAACACTGAAGCTTTCTTT
TRBV21-1	NA	NA	TRBJ1-5	CAKRQATAGQPQHF	TGTGCCAAAAGACAGGCGACCGCGGGTCAGCCCCAGCATTTT
TRBV29-1	NA	NA	TRBJ1-1	CSVEGRMNTEAFF	TGCAGCGTTGAGGGGCGCATGAACACTGAAGCTTTCTTT
TRBV19	NA	NA	TRBJ1-1	CASRPTGLNTEAFF	TGTGCCAGTAGACCGACAGGATTGAACACTGAAGCTTTCTTT
TRBV11-2	TRBD1	NA	TRBJ2-5	CASSLSGTGKETQYF	TGTGCCAGCAGCTTATCCGGGACAGGAAAAGAGACCCAGTACTTC